This T cell receptor beta chain was documented in a study of blood T cell repertoires in COVID-19 (dated by TCRdb to about 2020). Regarding the study in general: The collaborator samples originated in the United States, Italy and Spain and spanned the acute and convalescent phases of COVID-19. The dataset comprised deeply sampled blood TCRbeta repertoires from subjects exposed to, actively infected with, or recovered from COVID-19. The sample metadata nearly always contained a de-identified subject ID, COVID-19 status, age in years and sex. A freely available public database, intended as a resource for researchers studying the immune response to SARS-CoV-2, is where the repertoires were released. Where available, HLA class I and class II types were obtained from metadata supplied by the sample provider rather than from assay-based typing. The prospective study material was composed of cDNA or gDNA derived from T cells, B-cell-depleted T cells, or PBMCs. The samples were drawn from the first 160 participants of the ongoing ImmuneRACE study and from 1,254 subjects provided by 6 global collaborators.

Collaborating institutions collected whole blood in K2EDTA tubes following their own protocols. For TCRbeta analysis, collaborators shipped samples as frozen whole blood, isolated PBMCs, or DNA extracted from either of those sample types. This clone was detected once. Its target antigen remains unknown. Base qualities are not at hand, and no much larger clone is one base apart. Findings and caveats that apply to the study as a whole: Clinical and demographic metadata were provided uncurated, with the amount varying by source and participant.

The immunoSEQ Assay, a bias-controlled multiplex PCR, was used to amplify TCRbeta CDR3 regions from genomic DNA. In the original analysis: The number of nucleated cells in each sample was estimated from the amplification of reference gene primers within the assay. To quantify the absolute abundance of each unique TCRbeta CDR3 rearrangement, sequence reads were collapsed and filtered. For each sample, productive Simpson clonality was calculated as the square root of Simpson's diversity index across productive rearrangements. The table comes from immuneACCESS by way of TCRdb, which keeps in-frame sequences with V and J called. Part of the clones is missing from these tables; in studies checked, under half for an unresolved V gene and the rest for unknown reasons. V and J calls and clone size follow that table, whereas D and trimming were derived from the DNA. For this sample there are around 270,000 clones; 85% to 90% appear just once. The ten biggest clones cover roughly 0.8% of the sample.

V loses 4 bases of germline sequence and J loses 4 bases, and the interval between the two ends is 13 bases. Measured from the cysteine to the phenylalanine, the CDR3 is 14 residues long. Of all the DNA, just the CDR3 is kept, 42 bases in frame from base 1. For CDR1 and CDR2, the germline V gene lists MDHEN and SYDVKM. Material: peripheral blood. Rearrangement joined TRBV28 to TRBJ1-2; the D gene is perhaps TRBD1, from 5 matching bases. The receptor was derived from a young man with acute or convalescent COVID-19. This receptor has the CDR3 CASSSTGGAYGYTF. The DNA sequence follows: TGTGCCAGCAGTTCAACCGGGGGAGCCTATGGCTACACCTTC.